Each of the 6 T cell receptor beta chains below was sequenced from the same sample in a study of shared clonotypes between healthy human individuals. Generated by immunoSEQ multiplex PCR, the TCRdb table keeps only in-frame clones and is missing some. The sample shows 550,000 to 800,000 clones, around 90% of them seen only once. Source material: memory CD8+ T cells from PBMCs. Documented subset: CD45RO+ cells pooled with CCR7-negative TemRA cells. Receptors were obtained from a man aged 18 to 35 in good health. Some clones in this sample may be carry-over from other donors' samples.

The V gene is TRBV2, the J gene TRBJ2-7; 8 positions match TRBD2. Per germline, CDR1 SNHLY and CDR2 FYNNEI. The J segment lost 3 bases and the V segment lost 7 bases, leaving 5 bases of the junction unmatched. CDR3 length: 13 residues. Here the CDR3 reads CASIGLAHYEQYF. The CDR3 nucleotides are TGTGCCAGCATAGGACTAGCCCACTACGAGCAGTACTTC.

The rearrangement joins TRBV6-1 to TRBJ2-1, with a weak D call TRBD1 (6 bases). Per the germline V gene, CDR1 is MNHNS and CDR2 is SASEGT. V lost 1 base and J lost 6, with 10 bases in between. The CDR3 is made up of 14 amino acids. The CDR3 coding sequence is TGTGCCAGCAGTGAAGACAGGGCGCTCAATGAGCAGTTCTTC. It yields the protein CASSEDRALNEQFF.

This clone was recorded only once. The chain recombines TRBV27 with TRBJ2-7; 8 nucleotides align to TRBD1. J was trimmed by 3 bases and V by 6 bases; bases with no gene match: 7. The germline gives CDR1 MNHEY, CDR2 SMNVEV (reference sequence). This CDR3 is built from 14 residues. The CDR3 protein is CASSVQGELYEQYF. Here the CDR3 DNA reads TGTGCCAGCAGCGTACAGGGGGAACTCTACGAGCAGTACTTC.

The genes are TRBV6-5 and TRBJ2-7; D not resolved. The CDR3 is made up of 15 amino acids. V lost 8 bases, J lost 2 bases, and 19 bases lay in between. The V gene's germline CDR1 is MNHEY and CDR2 SVGAGI. The chain's CDR3 is CASGQAGPAAYEQYF. The CDR3 DNA reads as TGTGCCAGCGGGCAGGCCGGACCCGCCGCCTACGAGCAGTACTTC.

This clone was counted a few times. The rearrangement links TRBV28 to TRBJ1-1, with TRBD1 matching over 8 bases. This CDR3 has 14 amino acids. The V gene's germline CDR1 is MDHEN and CDR2 SYDVKM. V gave up 4 bases and J gave up 1 base; unmatched junction bases: 2. CDR3 loop: CASSSGTGNTEAFF. The CDR3 DNA reads TGTGCCAGCAGTTCCGGGACAGGGAACACTGAAGCTTTCTTT.

This clone was observed a handful of times. CDR3 region: CASSRTTPSYEQYF. CDR3 nucleotides: TGTGCCAGCAGCCGAACGACCCCTAGCTACGAGCAGTACTTC. This chain connects TRBV9 to TRBJ2-7; D is unresolved. V lost 4 bases and J lost 3, with 14 bases in between. CDR3 length: 14 residues. Per the germline V gene, CDR1 is SGDLS and CDR2 is YYNGEE.